Listed here are 23 T cell receptor beta chains from one sample, sequenced in a study of human T cells and chemical hapten exposure. Each CDR3 protein gets one entry after TCRdb re-called the RACE reads with MiXCR. The table includes over 100,000 distinct CDR3 sequences, approximately 8.8% detected once. Time point in this sample: patch test 2, 6 weeks after DPC sensitization. The treatment here: therapeutic diphenylcyclopropenone sensitization with weekly scalp DPC. The specimen was whole blood, collected in connection with sensitization to the hapten diphenylcyclopropenone (DPC). These TCRs come from a woman aged 40 to 50 with alopecia areata. Some clones in this sample may be carry-over from other donors' samples.

This clonotype was detected a few times. The CDR3 region is CASSYSTGVRDTQYF. CDR3 bases: TGTGCCAGCAGTTATTCGACAGGAGTTAGGGATACGCAGTATTTT. V is TRBV6-5 and J is TRBJ2-3; perhaps TRBD1 as D (6 bases). The CDR3 runs 15 residues. V lost 3 bases and J lost 6, with 16 bases in between. The V gene's germline CDR1 is MNHEY and CDR2 SVGAGI.

The chain combines TRBV15 with TRBJ2-7, with 7 positions matching TRBD1. V was clipped by 6 bases and J by 4 bases; unmatched bases: 9. Germline CDR1 and CDR2: LNHNV and YYDKDF (reference sequence). This CDR3 is 14 amino acids long. In DNA, the CDR3 is TGTGCCACCAGTCGAAGGGGACAGATATACGAGCAGTACTTC. Its protein product is CATSRRGQIYEQYF.

This clonotype appeared many times. V usage is TRBV20-1 and J usage is TRBJ2-1; D ambiguous. The CDR3 consists of 11 residues. CDR1 and CDR2 from the germline V gene are DFQATT and SNEGSKA (reference sequence). The DNA of the CDR3 is TGCAGAGGGTACAACTACAATGAGCAGTTCTTC. Its translation: CRGYNYNEQFF.

The chain recombines TRBV5-5 with TRBJ2-1, with D perhaps matching TRBD1 (5 bases). Germline CDR1 and CDR2: SGHKS and YYEKEE (reference sequence). The germline V and J ends were trimmed by 4 bases and 6 bases, with 26 bases remaining between them. CDR3 size: 18 residues. The CDR3 here is CASSRGLFGAGSSNEQFF. The CDR3, as DNA: TGTGCCAGCAGCCGTGGGCTTTTTGGGGCAGGGTCGTCCAATGAGCAGTTCTTC. Full variable domain (outside the CDR3, taken from reference TRBV5-5 and TRBJ2-1): DAGVTQSPTHLIKTRGQQVTLRCSPISGHKSVSWYQQVLGQGPQFIFQYYEKEERGRGNFPDRFSARQFPNYSSELNVNALLLGDSALYLCASSRGLFGAGSSNEQFFGPGTRLTVL.

The CDR3 loop is CASIPWVRAGSPLHF. The CDR3, as DNA: TGTGCCAGCATCCCTTGGGTCAGGGCAGGATCACCCCTCCACTTT. The chain recombines TRBV2 with TRBJ1-6, with D tentatively TRBD1 (5 bases). V was trimmed by 7 bases and J by 10 bases, leaving 20 bases between them. The CDR3 spans 15 residues. The germline CDR1 and CDR2 sequences are SNHLY and FYNNEI.

This clonotype was seen only a few times. The chain has TRBV5-1 and TRBJ2-3; TRBD2 aligns across 7 bases. CDR3 length: 16 residues. Germline V gene sequence: CDR1 SGHRS, CDR2 YFSETQ. V shed 0 bases, J shed 1 base, and the junction held 5 bases outside the gene matches. The CDR3 loop reads CASSLGLAAGTDTQYF. CDR3 bases: TGCGCCAGCAGCTTGGGACTAGCTGCCGGCACAGATACGCAGTATTTT. Variable domain in full (rest from reference TRBV5-1 and TRBJ2-3): KAGVTQTPRYLIKTRGQQVTLSCSPISGHRSVSWYQQTPGQGLQFLFEYFSETQRNKGNFPGRFSGRQFSNSRSEMNVSTLELGDSALYLCASSLGLAAGTDTQYFGPGTRLTVL.

This clonotype was detected many times. The chain employs TRBV25-1 and TRBJ1-4; no reliable D call. This CDR3 region has 15 residues. The germline V gene encodes CDR1 MGHDK and CDR2 SYGVNS. The V and J ends lost 0 bases and 8 bases respectively, with 13 bases between them. CDR3 sequence (DNA): TGTGCCAGCAGTGAATATATGAGGACCGACGAAAAACTGTTTTTT. Translation gives CASSEYMRTDEKLFF.

The J gene is TRBJ1-2, the V gene TRBV7-2; 8 nucleotides line up with TRBD1. The germline V gene has CDR1 SGHTA and CDR2 FQGNSA. The CDR3 consists of 16 residues. The junction had 9 bases not matched to a gene; V was cut back by 0 bases and J by 6 bases. The CDR3 bases are TGTGCCAGCAGCTTAGCTCAGGGACAGGAGAGGAATGGCTACACCTTC. Its translation is CASSLAQGQERNGYTF.

This clonotype was counted only a few times. This chain connects TRBV5-1 to TRBJ2-3; D gene ambiguous. With 1 base removed from V and 6 bases from J, the gap between germline ends came to 18 bases. CDR3 length: 16 residues. Germline V gene lookup returns CDR1 SGHRS and CDR2 YFSETQ. In DNA, the CDR3 is TGCGCCAGCAGCTTGAGGACCCAAACAGTGATGGATACGCAGTATTTT. Its protein is CASSLRTQTVMDTQYF.

This clonotype has only a few counts. The chain combines TRBV4-1 with TRBJ2-3; TRBD1 is a possible D gene (6 bases). The germline V gene encodes CDR1 MGHRA and CDR2 YSYEKL. The CDR3 covers 15 residues. Trimming removed 7 bases from V and 3 bases from J, with 17 bases in between. The CDR3 DNA follows: TGCGCCAGCACCCCAAACAGGGCGAGGACAGATACGCAGTATTTT. It translates to CASTPNRARTDTQYF.

This clonotype was seen many times. This rearrangement joins TRBV29-1 to TRBJ1-1; D might be TRBD1 (6 bases). V was pared by 6 bases and J by 5 bases, with 13 bases between. Germline-derived CDR1 and CDR2 are SQVTM and ANQGSEA. The CDR3 is 12 amino acids. In nucleotides, the CDR3 is TGCAGCGTCGCTCAGGACAGTACTGAAGCTTTCTTT. As protein: CSVAQDSTEAFF.

This chain links TRBV6-5 with TRBJ1-6; D call uncertain. The V end lost 0 bases, the J end lost 7 bases, and 16 bases lay between the germline ends. There are 17 residues in the CDR3. CDR1 MNHEY and CDR2 SVGAGI come from the germline V gene. The DNA for the CDR3 is TGTGCCAGCAGTTACTCGATTGAGGTGATTGGGAATTCACCCCTCCACTTT. This gives the protein CASSYSIEVIGNSPLHF.

At least ten counts were recorded for this clonotype. The V call is TRBV7-6, the J call TRBJ1-3, with 7 bases aligning to TRBD1. CDR3 size: 17 residues. With V trimmed by 5 bases and J by 0 bases, 10 bases remained unmatched. The germline V gene encodes CDR1 SGHVS and CDR2 FNYEAQ. The CDR3 is CASSARQGSTSGNTIYF. The CDR3 coding sequence is TGTGCCAGCAGCGCACGACAGGGTTCCACCTCTGGAAACACCATATATTTT.

The chain carries TRBV4-2 and TRBJ1-2; D remains unclear. V shed 0 bases and J shed 2 bases, with 4 bases lying between them. Germline CDR1 and CDR2: LGHNA and YNFKEQ. The CDR3 covers 13 residues. CDR3 residues: CASSQEDNYGYTF. The CDR3, as DNA: TGTGCCAGCAGCCAAGAGGACAACTATGGCTACACCTTC.

The V call is TRBV6-6, the J call TRBJ2-7, with a tentative D call TRBD2 (6 bases). Germline values: CDR1 MNHNY, CDR2 SVGAGI (reference sequence). V lost 2 bases, J lost 3 bases, and 8 bases lay in between. The CDR3 is 13 residues long. The CDR3 coding sequence is TGTGCCAGCAGTTACGGGGACTTCTACGAGCAGTACTTC. This gives the protein CASSYGDFYEQYF.

This chain joins TRBV6-1 and TRBJ2-7, with D perhaps TRBD2 (5 bases). V lost 4 bases and J 3 bases, leaving 7 bases between the germline ends. This CDR3 region has 12 residues. Germline CDR1 and CDR2: MNHNS and SASEGT. In DNA, the CDR3 is TGTGCCAGCAGTGTGAGGGACTACGAGCAGTACTTC. It specifies CASSVRDYEQYF.

The chain links TRBV5-1 to TRBJ2-3; a possible D gene is TRBD2 (5 bases). The V and J ends lost 7 bases and 4 bases respectively, with 16 bases between them. This CDR3 is built from 14 residues. Germline V gene lookup returns CDR1 SGHRS and CDR2 YFSETQ. The CDR3 spells CASHRDTGADTQYF. CDR3 DNA sequence: TGCGCCAGCCACCGGGATACCGGGGCAGATACGCAGTATTTT.

This clonotype was counted once. V gene TRBV18 combines with J gene TRBJ2-7, with 7 bases that match TRBD1. The V and J ends lost 6 bases and 4 bases, in that order; junction bases with no gene match: 9. Germline lookup yields CDR1 KGHSH and CDR2 LQKENI. This CDR3 region has 14 residues. The CDR3 nucleotides read TGTGCCAGCTCCCTGGACAGGAGGTCGTACGAGCAGTACTTC. It specifies CASSLDRRSYEQYF.

Comment on this clonotype: Being one base from a much bigger clone, this may be a read error. The V call is TRBV7-8, the J call TRBJ1-5; TRBD1 might be the D (6 bases). This CDR3 is built from 19 residues. V lost 0 bases and J lost 5, with 23 bases in between. CDR1 is SGHVS, CDR2 FQNEAQ, per germline. CDR3 coding DNA: TGTGCCAGCAGCTTAGCGTCGGGGGCGGGTCACTTAGGGGATCAGCCCCAGCATTTT. Residues: CASSLASGAGHLGDQPQHF.

This clonotype was seen ten or more times. This CDR3 reads CSVRAGIYEQYF. In nucleotides, the CDR3 is TGCAGCGTCCGGGCGGGAATCTACGAGCAGTACTTC. The rearrangement uses TRBV29-1 and TRBJ2-7; maybe TRBD2 (6 bases). V lost 6 bases, J lost 3 bases, and 12 bases lay in between. The CDR3 contains 12 residues. CDR1 and CDR2 (germline): SQVTM, ANQGSEA.

This clonotype was seen more than once but under ten times. V and J are TRBV6-7 and TRBJ1-1; TRBD1 matches 7 bases. TRBV6-7 is an ORF, with its function uncertain. Trimming took 1 base from V and 3 from J; bases not matched to a gene: 17. This CDR3 spans 19 amino acids. CDR3 sequence (DNA): TGTGCCAGCAGTTACTTCCCGAACAGGGGAGATTTTTCGGACACTGAAGCTTTCTTT. This sequence encodes CASSYFPNRGDFSDTEAFF.

This rearrangement joins TRBV7-9 to TRBJ2-1, with 9 bases lining up with TRBD1. Losses at the gene ends were 6 bases for V and 6 bases for J; bases not matched to a gene: 9. The CDR3 loop spans 15 amino acids. Germline values: CDR1 SEHNR, CDR2 FQNEAQ (reference sequence). The CDR3 protein is CASSQPGQGSNEQFF. The CDR3 DNA sequence: TGTGCCAGCAGTCAACCGGGACAGGGCTCCAATGAGCAGTTCTTC.

CDR3 loop: CASSPWMGLEETQYF. In DNA, the CDR3 is TGTGCCAGCAGCCCCTGGATGGGACTGGAGGAGACCCAGTACTTC. The chain uses TRBV7-9 and TRBJ2-5; tentative D call: TRBD2 (6 bases). The CDR3 consists of 15 residues. Germline values: CDR1 SEHNR, CDR2 FQNEAQ (reference sequence). Trimming removed 5 bases from V and 5 bases from J, with 18 bases in between. Together with reference TRBV7-9 and TRBJ2-5, the CDR3 gives the full variable domain: DTGVSQNPRHKITKRGQNVTFRCDPISEHNRLYWYRQTLGQGPEFLTYFQNEAQLEKSRLLSDRFSAERPKGSFSTLEIQRTEQGDSAMYLCASSPWMGLEETQYFGPGTRLLVL.